One and the same sample provided the 8 T cell receptor beta chains below, sequenced in a study of blood T cell repertoires in COVID-19. TCRdb keeps only in-frame clones here, not all; method: immunoSEQ multiplex PCR. This table holds tens of thousands of clones, roughly nine tenths found once. Sample: peripheral blood. These receptors came from a man over 45 with active or convalescent COVID-19.

The genes are TRBV4-1 and TRBJ2-7; 12 bases line up with TRBD2. Germline CDR1 MGHRA, CDR2 YSYEKL. After removal of 0 bases from V and 4 bases from J, the junction contained 4 bases not matched to a gene. The CDR3 extends over 16 amino acids. The CDR3 here is CASSQEVLAGGYEQYV. CDR3 bases: TGCGCCAGCAGCCAAGAAGTACTAGCGGGGGGTTACGAGCAGTACGTC.

The chain carries TRBV10-3 and TRBJ2-5; D may be TRBD1 (6 bases). Trimming stripped 10 bases from V and 5 bases from J, with 14 bases between. CDR3 length: 12 amino acids. CDR1 and CDR2 (germline): ENHRY, SYGVKD. The CDR3 region is CATEGDGETQYF. For the CDR3, the DNA is TGTGCCACCGAGGGGGACGGGGAGACCCAGTACTTC.

V usage is TRBV18 and J usage is TRBJ1-1; TRBD1 is a possible D gene (6 bases). The CDR3 extends over 14 amino acids. The ends were cut back, 2 bases at V and 7 bases at J, with 14 bases in the middle. Germline lookup yields CDR1 KGHSH and CDR2 LQKENI. CDR3 sequence: CASSPNPGGGEAFF. In DNA, the CDR3 is TGTGCCAGCTCACCAAACCCGGGGGGCGGTGAAGCTTTCTTT.

J is TRBJ1-2 and V is TRBV28, with 8 bases identical to TRBD1. The V gene end was trimmed by 4 bases and the J gene end by 4 bases; junction bases not matched to a gene: 8. The germline CDR1 and CDR2 sequences are MDHEN and SYDVKM. The CDR3 contains 15 residues. CDR3 residues: CASSSDRALFYGYTF. CDR3 DNA sequence: TGTGCCAGCAGTTCGGACAGGGCCTTATTCTATGGCTACACCTTC.

The chain couples TRBV4-1 to TRBJ1-5, with D perhaps matching TRBD1 (6 bases). The germline V gene encodes CDR1 MGHRA and CDR2 YSYEKL. The CDR3 runs 16 residues. V gave up 4 bases and J gave up 4 bases, with 17 bases separating them. CDR3 loop: CASSRDPGTQNQPQHF. The CDR3 DNA sequence: TGCGCCAGCAGCCGGGACCCCGGGACACAAAATCAGCCCCAGCATTTT.

V gene TRBV3-1 (or the pseudogene TRBV3-2) combines with J gene TRBJ2-1; D is possibly TRBD2 (5 bases). V gave up 3 bases and J gave up 0 bases, with 12 bases separating them. Germline CDR1 LGHDT, CDR2 YNNKEL (reference sequence). There are 16 residues in the CDR3. The CDR3 reads CASSQAPGVSYNEQFF. The CDR3, as DNA: TGTGCCAGCAGCCAGGCCCCCGGGGTCTCCTACAATGAGCAGTTCTTC.

The V and J genes are TRBV7-9 and TRBJ1-5; possibly TRBD1 for D (5 bases). This CDR3 comprises 14 residues. The germline V and J ends were trimmed by 4 bases and 5 bases, with 12 bases remaining between them. Germline V gene lookup returns CDR1 SEHNR and CDR2 FQNEAQ (reference sequence). The CDR3 loop is CASSSQGGDQPQHF. The CDR3 DNA follows: TGTGCCAGCAGCTCTCAGGGAGGCGATCAGCCCCAGCATTTT.

The CDR3 sequence is CASINYRDSSYGYTF. The CDR3 nucleotides read TGTGCCAGTATCAATTACCGGGACAGCTCCTATGGCTACACCTTC. The V call is TRBV19, the J call TRBJ1-2, with 7 bases that match TRBD1. CDR1 LNHDA and CDR2 SQIVND come from the germline V gene (reference sequence). CDR3 length: 15 amino acids. V lost 7 bases, J lost 4 bases, and 12 bases stayed unmatched.